This T cell receptor beta chain was obtained from a study of T cells after yellow fever vaccination. Study observations and caveats: A minor fraction of clonotypes spanned both CD4 and CD8 compartments.

Many counts were recorded for this clonotype. Antigen unknown. Via MiXCR, TCRdb re-called the 5' RACE reads, giving one row per CDR3 protein. The table lists around 310,000 distinct CDR3 sequences, 4% to 5.5% of them singletons, with approximately 19% in the top ten. V dropped 5 bases and J dropped 4 bases, with 9 bases sitting between them. This CDR3 region has 13 residues. The receptor was isolated from a man aged 18 to 30 who received the YFV17D yellow fever vaccine. The V and J genes are TRBV23-1 and TRBJ1-5; maybe TRBD1 (6 bases). TRBV23-1 is annotated as an ORF whose role is uncertain. The material was PBMCs, obtained 15 days after the yellow fever booster vaccination. CDR3 DNA: TGCGCCAGCAGTGAACAGGGTAATCAGCCCCAGCATTTT. Protein sequence: CASSEQGNQPQHF.